Listed below are T cell receptor beta chains from one sample, sequenced in a study of blood T cell repertoires in COVID-19. Produced via immunoSEQ multiplex PCR; TCRdb's table is partial and in-frame only. The profile shows tens of thousands of clones, roughly 80% of them singletons. What was sequenced was peripheral blood. The origin of the receptors is a human donor in a cohort sampled during active COVID-19. The CDR3 runs from the conserved cysteine through the conserved F or W. Fields, in order: clone size, J gene, D gene, V gene, CDR3 protein, CDR3 DNA. The D gene is left open where the match is weak. Some rows have no size entry. The others give once, few or many, or a class for an expanded clone.

abundance: -; j_gene: TRBJ1-3; d_gene: -; v_gene: TRBV30; CDR3aa: CAWIFAAGNTIYF; CDR3nt: TGTGCCTGGATTTTCGCCGCGGGAAACACCATATATTTT
abundance: -; j_gene: TRBJ1-5; d_gene: -; v_gene: TRBV6-2/TRBV6-3; CDR3aa: CASSYFGGQPQHF; CDR3nt: TGTGCCAGCAGTTACTTTGGGGGGCAGCCCCAGCATTTT
abundance: -; j_gene: TRBJ1-2; d_gene: -; v_gene: TRBV2; CDR3aa: CASTEEAYGYTF; CDR3nt: TGTGCCAGCACAGAGGAGGCATACGGCTACACCTTC
abundance: -; j_gene: TRBJ1-5; d_gene: TRBD1; v_gene: TRBV19; CDR3aa: CASRTATGGQPQHF; CDR3nt: TGTGCCAGTAGGACGGCAACAGGGGGTCAGCCCCAGCATTTT
abundance: few; j_gene: TRBJ2-1; d_gene: TRBD2; v_gene: TRBV4-3; CDR3aa: CASSQDSYVAGGPEQFF; CDR3nt: TGCGCCAGCAGCCAAGATAGTTATGTGGCGGGGGGTCCTGAGCAGTTCTTC
abundance: -; j_gene: TRBJ1-2; d_gene: -; v_gene: TRBV19; CDR3aa: CASSTQYGSRGGGYTF; CDR3nt: TGTGCCAGTAGTACCCAGTATGGATCACGAGGGGGTGGCTACACCTTC
abundance: few; j_gene: TRBJ1-1; d_gene: -; v_gene: TRBV9; CDR3aa: CASSGRFPGEAFF; CDR3nt: TGTGCCAGCAGCGGACGATTTCCAGGGGAAGCTTTCTTT
abundance: -; j_gene: TRBJ2-1; d_gene: -; v_gene: TRBV24-1; CDR3aa: CATQSGPNGNEQFF; CDR3nt: TGTGCCACCCAGAGCGGACCGAATGGCAATGAGCAGTTCTTC
abundance: -; j_gene: TRBJ1-1; d_gene: TRBD1; v_gene: TRBV7-9; CDR3aa: CASSQGQGDTEAFF; CDR3nt: TGTGCCAGCAGCCAAGGACAGGGGGACACTGAAGCTTTCTTT
abundance: -; j_gene: TRBJ1-3; d_gene: -; v_gene: TRBV4-1; CDR3aa: CASSQGRANTIYF; CDR3nt: TGCGCCAGCAGCCAAGGGAGAGCAAACACCATATATTTT
abundance: -; j_gene: TRBJ2-5; d_gene: TRBD2; v_gene: TRBV9; CDR3aa: CASSDGLAGVDETQYF; CDR3nt: TGTGCCAGCAGCGACGGACTAGCGGGGGTCGATGAGACCCAGTACTTC
abundance: -; j_gene: TRBJ2-7; d_gene: -; v_gene: TRBV6-5; CDR3aa: CASSYTSGTPYEQYF; CDR3nt: TGTGCCAGCAGTTACACTTCCGGGACACCCTACGAGCAGTACTTC
abundance: -; j_gene: TRBJ1-2; d_gene: TRBD1; v_gene: TRBV5-1; CDR3aa: CASSPRDRVGYTF; CDR3nt: TGCGCCAGCAGCCCTAGGGACAGGGTAGGCTACACCTTC
abundance: -; j_gene: TRBJ2-5; d_gene: TRBD1; v_gene: TRBV18; CDR3aa: CASSRTGPQETQYF; CDR3nt: TGTGCCAGCTCGCGGACAGGGCCCCAAGAGACCCAGTACTTC
abundance: -; j_gene: TRBJ1-2; d_gene: -; v_gene: TRBV5-6; CDR3aa: CASSSRLGGLGGYTF; CDR3nt: TGTGCCAGCAGCTCCCGATTGGGGGGGCTGGGGGGCTACACCTTC
abundance: -; j_gene: TRBJ1-3; d_gene: TRBD1; v_gene: TRBV6-5; CDR3aa: CASSYRTGSSGNTIYF; CDR3nt: TGTGCCAGCAGTTACAGGACAGGGAGCTCTGGAAACACCATATATTTT
abundance: once; j_gene: TRBJ2-3; d_gene: -; v_gene: TRBV28; CDR3aa: CASSFPIDRPTDTQYF; CDR3nt: TGTGCCAGCAGTTTCCCCATCGACAGGCCCACAGATACGCAGTATTTT
abundance: -; j_gene: TRBJ1-1; d_gene: TRBD1; v_gene: TRBV12-3/TRBV12-4; CDR3aa: CASSGTVNTEAFF; CDR3nt: TGTGCCAGCAGTGGGACAGTTAACACTGAAGCTTTCTTT
abundance: -; j_gene: TRBJ1-2; d_gene: -; v_gene: TRBV18; CDR3aa: CASSPEVDYGYTF; CDR3nt: TGTGCCAGCTCACCCGAGGTGGACTATGGCTACACCTTC
abundance: -; j_gene: TRBJ2-6; d_gene: -; v_gene: TRBV19; CDR3aa: CASSIDRASSGANVLTF; CDR3nt: TGTGCCAGTAGTATAGACAGGGCTAGCTCTGGGGCCAACGTCCTGACTTTC
abundance: -; j_gene: TRBJ1-6; d_gene: -; v_gene: TRBV3-1/TRBV3-2; CDR3aa: CASSLGTENSPLHF; CDR3nt: TGTGCCAGCAGCCTTGGGACTGAGAATTCACCCCTCCACTTT
abundance: -; j_gene: TRBJ1-1; d_gene: TRBD1; v_gene: TRBV10-3; CDR3aa: CAIMGGDSYTEAFF; CDR3nt: TGTGCCATCATGGGCGGGGACAGCTACACTGAAGCTTTCTTT
abundance: -; j_gene: TRBJ1-1; d_gene: -; v_gene: TRBV19; CDR3aa: CASSISGEANTEAFF; CDR3nt: TGTGCCAGTAGTATATCAGGGGAAGCGAACACTGAAGCTTTCTTT
abundance: -; j_gene: TRBJ1-6; d_gene: -; v_gene: TRBV27; CDR3aa: CASSLSQGTLNSPLHF; CDR3nt: TGTGCCAGCAGTTTATCTCAGGGGACCCTAAATTCACCCCTCCACTTT
abundance: -; j_gene: TRBJ2-5; d_gene: -; v_gene: TRBV7-7; CDR3aa: CASSLGVRETQYF; CDR3nt: TGTGCCAGCAGCTTAGGTGTTCGGGAGACCCAGTACTTC
abundance: -; j_gene: TRBJ2-1; d_gene: -; v_gene: TRBV25-1; CDR3aa: CASSDLGSGSYNEQFF; CDR3nt: TGTGCCAGCAGTGATCTGGGGTCAGGGTCCTACAATGAGCAGTTCTTC
abundance: -; j_gene: TRBJ1-4; d_gene: -; v_gene: TRBV5-8; CDR3aa: CASSFSGALVEKLFF; CDR3nt: TGTGCCAGCAGCTTTTCTGGGGCGCTGGTGGAAAAACTGTTTTTT
abundance: -; j_gene: TRBJ2-7; d_gene: TRBD1; v_gene: TRBV11-2; CDR3aa: CASLPSWQGDGEQYF; CDR3nt: TGTGCCAGCCTCCCCTCCTGGCAGGGGGACGGCGAGCAGTACTTC
abundance: -; j_gene: TRBJ1-6; d_gene: -; v_gene: TRBV7-2; CDR3aa: CASSLATNSPLHF; CDR3nt: TGTGCCAGCAGCTTAGCCACAAATTCACCCCTCCACTTT
abundance: -; j_gene: TRBJ2-7; d_gene: TRBD1; v_gene: TRBV19; CDR3aa: CASRGPGQGAGYEQYF; CDR3nt: TGTGCCAGTAGGGGACCCGGACAGGGGGCTGGGTACGAGCAGTACTTC
abundance: -; j_gene: TRBJ1-2; d_gene: TRBD1; v_gene: TRBV7-9; CDR3aa: CASSLVISGGNGYTF; CDR3nt: TGTGCCAGCAGCTTAGTCATCTCAGGGGGCAATGGCTACACCTTC
abundance: -; j_gene: TRBJ2-1; d_gene: -; v_gene: TRBV9; CDR3aa: CASSVDVGATSVF; CDR3nt: TGTGCCAGCAGCGTAGATGTGGGGGCCACCTCAGTCTTC
abundance: -; j_gene: TRBJ2-5; d_gene: -; v_gene: TRBV21-1; CDR3aa: CASSPARGGPPFNF; CDR3nt: TGTGCCAGCAGTCCAGCTAGGGGGGGCCCCCCCTTTAACTTC
abundance: -; j_gene: TRBJ1-1; d_gene: -; v_gene: TRBV5-8; CDR3aa: CASSLSGTEAFF; CDR3nt: TGTGCCAGCAGCTTGTCCGGGACTGAAGCTTTCTTT
abundance: -; j_gene: TRBJ2-2; d_gene: TRBD1; v_gene: TRBV6-5; CDR3aa: CASRRQGGTGELFF; CDR3nt: TGTGCCAGCCGTAGACAGGGGGGTACCGGGGAGCTGTTTTTT
abundance: -; j_gene: TRBJ1-1; d_gene: TRBD1; v_gene: TRBV30; CDR3aa: CAWSAQGDTEAFF; CDR3nt: TGTGCCTGGAGTGCTCAGGGGGACACTGAAGCTTTCTTT
abundance: -; j_gene: TRBJ1-1; d_gene: TRBD1; v_gene: TRBV27; CDR3aa: CASSAGQGSTEAFF; CDR3nt: TGTGCCAGCAGTGCGGGACAGGGGAGCACTGAAGCTTTCTTT
abundance: once; j_gene: TRBJ2-5; d_gene: TRBD1; v_gene: TRBV19; CDR3aa: CASSMTGSPETQYF; CDR3nt: TGTGCCAGTAGTATGACAGGGAGCCCCGAGACCCAGTACTTC
abundance: -; j_gene: TRBJ2-1; d_gene: -; v_gene: TRBV19; CDR3aa: CASSIRSYNEQFF; CDR3nt: TGTGCCAGTAGTATTAGATCCTACAATGAGCAGTTCTTC
abundance: -; j_gene: TRBJ2-7; d_gene: TRBD1; v_gene: TRBV5-1; CDR3aa: CASRSGTGSSYEQYF; CDR3nt: TGCGCCAGCAGGTCCGGGACAGGGTCCTCCTACGAGCAGTACTTC
abundance: -; j_gene: TRBJ1-4; d_gene: -; v_gene: TRBV19; CDR3aa: CASSIADTHNEKLFF; CDR3nt: TGTGCCAGTAGTATCGCGGACACCCATAATGAAAAACTGTTTTTT
abundance: once; j_gene: TRBJ2-3; d_gene: -; v_gene: TRBV3-1/TRBV3-2; CDR3aa: CASSQDCLRENTDTQYF; CDR3nt: TGTGCCAGCAGCCAAGATTGTCTTCGTGAGAACACAGATACGCAGTATTTT
abundance: -; j_gene: TRBJ1-2; d_gene: -; v_gene: TRBV13; CDR3aa: CASSAILTGYTF; CDR3nt: TGTGCCAGCAGCGCTATACTTACGGGCTACACCTTC
abundance: -; j_gene: TRBJ1-2; d_gene: -; v_gene: TRBV12-3/TRBV12-4; CDR3aa: CASSPTRGPGYTF; CDR3nt: TGTGCCAGCAGCCCTACCCGAGGGCCTGGCTACACCTTC
abundance: once; j_gene: TRBJ2-7; d_gene: -; v_gene: TRBV19; CDR3aa: CASSRGLDYEQYF; CDR3nt: TGTGCCAGTAGTAGGGGACTTGACTACGAGCAGTACTTC
abundance: -; j_gene: TRBJ2-7; d_gene: -; v_gene: TRBV7-6; CDR3aa: CASSFQGIALYEQYF; CDR3nt: TGTGCCAGCAGCTTCCAGGGGATAGCACTCTACGAGCAGTACTTC
abundance: once; j_gene: TRBJ1-2; d_gene: TRBD1; v_gene: TRBV4-1; CDR3aa: CASSQDRDSGYTF; CDR3nt: TGCGCCAGCAGCCAAGATAGGGACAGTGGCTACACCTTC
abundance: -; j_gene: TRBJ1-6; d_gene: -; v_gene: TRBV11-2; CDR3aa: CASSSPSVFLNSPLHF; CDR3nt: TGTGCCAGCAGCTCACCCAGCGTTTTCCTTAATTCACCCCTCCACTTT
abundance: -; j_gene: TRBJ2-1; d_gene: -; v_gene: TRBV3-1/TRBV3-2; CDR3aa: CASSQAAISSYNEQFF; CDR3nt: TGTGCCAGCAGCCAAGCCGCGATTAGCTCCTACAATGAGCAGTTCTTC
abundance: -; j_gene: TRBJ2-3; d_gene: TRBD2; v_gene: TRBV25-1; CDR3aa: CASSDLQLAGGGDTQYF; CDR3nt: TGTGCCAGCAGTGACTTACAACTAGCGGGGGGAGGGGATACGCAGTATTTT
abundance: few; j_gene: TRBJ1-1; d_gene: TRBD1; v_gene: TRBV4-3; CDR3aa: CASSQRDRPREAFF; CDR3nt: TGCGCCAGCAGCCAAAGGGACAGACCCCGTGAAGCTTTCTTT
abundance: -; j_gene: TRBJ2-2; d_gene: -; v_gene: TRBV2; CDR3aa: CASNWFGGDTGELFF; CDR3nt: TGTGCCAGCAATTGGTTTGGGGGCGACACCGGGGAGCTGTTTTTT
abundance: -; j_gene: TRBJ2-4; d_gene: -; v_gene: TRBV21-1; CDR3aa: CASSPPTSF; CDR3nt: TGTGCCAGCAGCCCACCGACTAGTTTC
abundance: once; j_gene: TRBJ2-7; d_gene: -; v_gene: TRBV4-3; CDR3aa: CASSQGLGKGYEQYF; CDR3nt: TGCGCCAGCAGCCAAGGACTAGGGAAGGGCTACGAGCAGTACTTC
abundance: -; j_gene: TRBJ1-1; d_gene: TRBD1; v_gene: TRBV10-3; CDR3aa: CAISEPQGKFAEAFF; CDR3nt: TGTGCCATCAGTGAGCCACAGGGGAAGTTCGCTGAAGCTTTCTTT
abundance: -; j_gene: TRBJ2-7; d_gene: TRBD1; v_gene: TRBV2; CDR3aa: CASLRTGNVYEQYF; CDR3nt: TGTGCCAGCTTACGGACAGGGAACGTCTACGAGCAGTACTTC
abundance: few; j_gene: TRBJ1-2; d_gene: TRBD1; v_gene: TRBV6-4; CDR3aa: CASSRRQGLAGGYTF; CDR3nt: TGTGCCAGCAGCCGACGACAGGGCCTGGCTGGTGGCTACACCTTC
abundance: -; j_gene: TRBJ1-2; d_gene: -; v_gene: TRBV29-1; CDR3aa: CSVDRDSRSGYTF; CDR3nt: TGCAGCGTTGACCGGGACTCCCGAAGTGGCTACACCTTC
abundance: -; j_gene: TRBJ1-1; d_gene: TRBD1; v_gene: TRBV5-1; CDR3aa: CASERGPGTEAFF; CDR3nt: TGCGCCAGCGAGAGGGGGCCGGGCACTGAAGCTTTCTTT
abundance: -; j_gene: TRBJ1-2; d_gene: -; v_gene: TRBV3-1/TRBV3-2; CDR3aa: CASRLEGSVYGYTF; CDR3nt: TGTGCCAGCAGGCTGGAGGGATCCGTCTATGGCTACACCTTC